This T cell receptor beta chain is drawn from a study of blood T cell repertoires in COVID-19. Study at large: Spain, Italy and the United States supplied samples that represented acute and convalescent COVID-19. T cells, B-cell-depleted T cells, or PBMCs supplied cDNA or gDNA.

Per germline, CDR1 SNHLY and CDR2 FYNNEI. This CDR3 is 15 amino acids long. V was cut by 8 bases and J by 1 base, with 15 bases left in between. Original processing methods: How many nucleated cells were present was estimated from reference gene primer amplification. Using immunoSEQ multiplex PCR, the repertoire was profiled, and TCRdb retains in-frame clones only, with some absent. V, J and clone size are those of that table, while D and trimming were read from the DNA. The repertoire holds some 88,000 clones, with around 86% as singletons. This chain uses TRBV2 with TRBJ1-5; D may be TRBD1 (5 bases). The receptor's source is a man aged 55 to 69 with acute or convalescent COVID-19. Sample: peripheral blood. CDR3 protein: CASGRGTASNQPQHF. The DNA for the CDR3 is TGTGCCAGCGGAAGGGGAACAGCGAGCAATCAGCCCCAGCATTTT.